The sequence of this TCR beta chain was determined in a study of shared clonotypes between healthy human individuals. Study-level background: Each donor's CD8 memory used one plate, CD8 naive two, each CD4 subset three.

Study results and caveats: An anticipated effect of sequencing depth on clonotype sharing among donors was recognized. The low donor count limited represented genetic and exposure-history diversity.

Donors, healthy HIV-negative adults, lacked recent acute infections or vaccinations. Trimming cost V 3 bases and J 3 bases, with 14 bases left between them. Germline assignment: CDR1 GTSNPN and CDR2 SVGIG (reference sequence). The CDR3 length is 15 residues. The method was immunoSEQ multiplex PCR; TCRdb's version includes in-frame clones alone and lacks a portion of them. The table lists some 900,000 clones, about 80% of them singletons. For this clone: Its specificity is not known.

This sequence originates from a man aged 18 to 35 in good health. Sequencing input: memory CD4+ T cells sorted from blood. Subset noted: CD45RA-negative fraction. This sequence joins TRBV30 and TRBJ1-4; D is perhaps TRBD1 (5 bases). The CDR3 sequence is CAWSENWGANEKLFF. The CDR3 coding sequence is TGTGCCTGGAGCGAGAACTGGGGGGCTAATGAAAAACTGTTTTTT. The full variable domain, with the rest looked up from reference TRBV30 and TRBJ1-4, is SQTIHQWPATLVQPVGSPLSLECTVEGTSNPNLYWYRQAAGRGLQLLFYSVGIGQISSEVPQNLSASRPQDRQFILSSKKLLLSDSGFYLCAWSENWGANEKLFFGSGTQLSVL.